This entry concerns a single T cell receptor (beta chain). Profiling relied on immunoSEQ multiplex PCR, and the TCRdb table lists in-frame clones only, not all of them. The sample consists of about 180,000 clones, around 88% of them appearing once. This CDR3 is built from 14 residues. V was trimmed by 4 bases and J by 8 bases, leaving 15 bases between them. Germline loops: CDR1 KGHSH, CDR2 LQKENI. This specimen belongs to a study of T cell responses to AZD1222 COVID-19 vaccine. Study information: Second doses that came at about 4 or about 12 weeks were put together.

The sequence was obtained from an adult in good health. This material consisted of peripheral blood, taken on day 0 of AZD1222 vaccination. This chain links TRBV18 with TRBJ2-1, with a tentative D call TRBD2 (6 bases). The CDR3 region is CASSLLGGRDEQFF. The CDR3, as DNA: TGTGCCAGCTCACTGCTGGGAGGAAGGGATGAGCAGTTCTTC.